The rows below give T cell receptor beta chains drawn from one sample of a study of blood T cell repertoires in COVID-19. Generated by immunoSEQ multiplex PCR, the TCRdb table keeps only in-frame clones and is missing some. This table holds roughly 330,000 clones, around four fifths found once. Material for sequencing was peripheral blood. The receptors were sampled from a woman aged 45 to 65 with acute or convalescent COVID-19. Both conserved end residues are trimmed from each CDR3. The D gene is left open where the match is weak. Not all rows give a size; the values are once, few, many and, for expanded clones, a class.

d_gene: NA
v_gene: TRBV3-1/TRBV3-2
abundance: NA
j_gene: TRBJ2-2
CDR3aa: ASSQDRHGELF

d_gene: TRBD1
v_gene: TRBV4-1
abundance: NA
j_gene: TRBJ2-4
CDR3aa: ASSQGQGILSNIQY

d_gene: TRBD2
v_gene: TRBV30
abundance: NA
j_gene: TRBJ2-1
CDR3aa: AWSAGTKYNEQF

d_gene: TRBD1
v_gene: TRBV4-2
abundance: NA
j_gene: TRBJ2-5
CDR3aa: ASSHTGAEETQY

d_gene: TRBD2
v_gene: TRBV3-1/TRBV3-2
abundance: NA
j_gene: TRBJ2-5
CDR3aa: ASSLSGGFQETQY

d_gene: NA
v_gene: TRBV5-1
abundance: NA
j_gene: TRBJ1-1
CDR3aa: ASSNYMNTEAF

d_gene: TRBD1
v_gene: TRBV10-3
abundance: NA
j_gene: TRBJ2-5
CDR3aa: AISEGQGQETQY

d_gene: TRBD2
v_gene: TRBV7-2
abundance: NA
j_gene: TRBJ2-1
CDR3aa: ASSPQPGLVEQF

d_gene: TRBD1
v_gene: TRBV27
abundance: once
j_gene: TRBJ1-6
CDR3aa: ASSFARDRGLNSPLH

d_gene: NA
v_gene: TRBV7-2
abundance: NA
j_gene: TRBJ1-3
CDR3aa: ASRSNSGNTIY

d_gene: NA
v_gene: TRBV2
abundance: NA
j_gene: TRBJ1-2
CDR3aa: ASSDWDIGSNYGYT

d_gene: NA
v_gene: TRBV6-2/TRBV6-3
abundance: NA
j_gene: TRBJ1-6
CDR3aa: ASSYRRARESPLH

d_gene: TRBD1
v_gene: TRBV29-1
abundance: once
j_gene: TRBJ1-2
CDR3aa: SVEAPGQGAYYGYT

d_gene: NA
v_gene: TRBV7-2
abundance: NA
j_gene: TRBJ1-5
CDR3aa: ASSLVLAPGPQH

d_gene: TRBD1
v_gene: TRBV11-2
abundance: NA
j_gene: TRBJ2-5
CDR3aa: ASSPRDRGETQY

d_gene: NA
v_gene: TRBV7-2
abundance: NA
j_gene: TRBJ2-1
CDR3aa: ASSLEASAAYNEQF

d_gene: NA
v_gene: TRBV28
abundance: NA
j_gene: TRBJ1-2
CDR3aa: ASSLGYGGYT

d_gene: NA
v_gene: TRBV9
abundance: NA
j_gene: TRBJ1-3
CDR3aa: ASSVDSSDSSGNTIY